Listed below are T cell receptor beta chains from one sample, sequenced in a study of blood T cells in healthy people across ages. A single record per CDR3 protein comes from TCRdb applying MiXCR to the 5' RACE reads. In the table there are about 930,000 distinct CDR3 sequences, 25% to 30% of which are singletons. The data also belong to a second study, concerning T cells of mothers and their children.

The specimen sequenced was blood. These TCRs come from a middle-aged woman in good health. CDR3s include the opening cysteine and the closing phenylalanine or tryptophan. A D gene is named only where the DNA matches it firmly. A row's size may be missing; if present it is once, few, many or a size class.

size	J	D	V	DNA	CDR3
.	TRBJ2-3	TRBD1	TRBV6-1	TGTGCCAGCAGTGATGACTACAGGGGGTCGGGAGATACGCAGTATTTT	CASSDDYRGSGDTQYF
.	TRBJ1-4	.	TRBV20-1	TGCAGTGCCGCTAATACCGCCCGTAGGGATGAAAAACTGTTTTTT	CSAANTARRDEKLFF
once	TRBJ2-3	.	TRBV10-3	TGTGTCATCGGGCGGGCGGAAGATACGCAGTATTTT	CVIGRAEDTQYF
.	TRBJ1-2	.	TRBV29-1	TGCAGCGACCTGACAGGATCTGGCTACACCTTC	CSDLTGSGYTF
few	TRBJ2-7	TRBD1	TRBV24-1	TGTGCCAAAGTCCGGGACAGGGTACGGGGCTCCTACGAGCAGTACTTC	CAKVRDRVRGSYEQYF
.	TRBJ1-2	.	TRBV29-1	TGCAGCGTTGAACCCCGGGACCTTAACTATGGCTACACCTTC	CSVEPRDLNYGYTF
many	TRBJ2-7	.	TRBV11-2	TGTGCCAGCAGCCCGTGGGCGGGATATTACGAGCAGTACTTC	CASSPWAGYYEQYF
few	TRBJ1-2	.	TRBV12-3/TRBV12-4	TGTGCCAGCAGTTTAACTCGGCGGCTATATGGCTACACCTTC	CASSLTRRLYGYTF
few	TRBJ1-1	TRBD1	TRBV27	TGTGCCAGCAAATTCAGGGGGGCCGGTGAAGCTTTCTTT	CASKFRGAGEAFF
.	TRBJ1-4	.	TRBV12-3/TRBV12-4	TGTGCCAGCAGTTTCACCCTTAATGAAAAACTGTTTTTT	CASSFTLNEKLFF
few	TRBJ2-3	TRBD2	TRBV5-1	TGCGCCAGCCGGGGAACTAGCGGGAGGGCCACAGATACGCAGTATTTT	CASRGTSGRATDTQYF
.	TRBJ1-6	.	TRBV5-1	TGCGCCAGCAGCTTCGAAGGGGCAAGACAAAATTCACCCCTCCACTTT	CASSFEGARQNSPLHF
few	TRBJ2-1	TRBD1	TRBV28	TGTGCCAGCACCCTATCTAGGGACAGGGGAAACAATGAGCAGTTCTTC	CASTLSRDRGNNEQFF
.	TRBJ2-4	.	TRBV20-1	TGCAGTGCTAGAGATTTGGGAGTCCGCTACAATGAGCAGTACTTC	CSARDLGVRYNEQYF
.	TRBJ2-5	.	TRBV19	TGTGCCAGCAAAACAGGAGGAGGTTACAATGAGCAGTACTTC	CASKTGGGYNEQYF
.	TRBJ1-1	.	TRBV7-9	TGTGCCAGCAGCGGTTCCGGGGGGGGCGGGAACACTGAAGCTTTCTTT	CASSGSGGGGNTEAFF
few	TRBJ2-3	.	TRBV9	TGTGCCAGCAGCGTAGCTGGCAGCCGCACAGATACGCAGTATTTT	CASSVAGSRTDTQYF
few	TRBJ2-1	TRBD2	TRBV28	TGTGCCTGCAGTCTCCCCGAGGGACTAGGAAACAATGAGCAGTTCTTC	CACSLPEGLGNNEQFF
.	TRBJ2-1	TRBD2	TRBV20-1	TGCAGTGTTAGACCGGGACTAGCGGGCGGATACAATGAGCAGTTCTTC	CSVRPGLAGGYNEQFF
few	TRBJ1-5	TRBD1	TRBV10-3	TGTGCCATCAGTGTGGACAGGGACCAGCCCCAGCATTTT	CAISVDRDQPQHF
.	TRBJ1-4	.	TRBV7-2	TGTGCCAGCAGCAGGGATTTCGGGACTAATGAAAAACTGTTTTTT	CASSRDFGTNEKLFF
few	TRBJ2-1	TRBD2	TRBV3-1	TGTGCCAGCCGCCAGGTTCCAGGGAGGGACTACAATGAGCAGTTCTTC	CASRQVPGRDYNEQFF
few	TRBJ2-3	TRBD2	TRBV6-4	TGTGCCAGCAGTGCGGCAGCGGGGAGCACAGATACGCAGTATTTT	CASSAAAGSTDTQYF
many	TRBJ2-7	.	TRBV28	TGTGCCAGCAGTTTCCCTCTCGGGTACGAGCAGTACTTC	CASSFPLGYEQYF
many	TRBJ1-2	.	TRBV29-1	TGCAGCGCTGGCAGATCTAACTATGGCTACACCTTC	CSAGRSNYGYTF
few	TRBJ2-2	TRBD2	TRBV15	TGTGCCACCAGCAGAGGTGACAGCGGGGGTATGGAGACCGGGGAGCTGTTTTTT	CATSRGDSGGMETGELFF
.	TRBJ2-5	.	TRBV5-1	TGCGCCAGCAGCTTGGCCGTGGTGGCCGCCCAAGAGACCCAGTACTTC	CASSLAVVAAQETQYF
.	TRBJ2-3	TRBD2	TRBV10-2	TGCGCCAGCAGTGATAGCGGGGGGCCGGGAGATACGCGGTATTTT	CASSDSGGPGDTRYF
many	TRBJ1-2	.	TRBV6-5	TGTGCCAGCAGCCTACAAGCTTACCAGGGAGGTTATGGCTACACCTTC	CASSLQAYQGGYGYTF
few	TRBJ1-2	.	TRBV6-6	TGTGCCAGCAGTAGTGGGGGGACCACTACTAACTATGGCTACACCTTC	CASSSGGTTTNYGYTF
many	TRBJ2-7	.	TRBV5-1	TGCGCCAGCAGCTTGGGCCAGACAGGTTCCCGCGAGCAGTACTTC	CASSLGQTGSREQYF
many	TRBJ2-7	TRBD1	TRBV5-1	TGCGCGAGCAAAGAGGAGACAGGGACCTACGAGCAGTACTTC	CASKEETGTYEQYF
many	TRBJ2-1	TRBD2	TRBV7-9	TGTGCCAGCAGCCGGGGACTAGCGGACAATGAGCAGTTCTTC	CASSRGLADNEQFF
many	TRBJ2-5	TRBD1	TRBV10-3	TGTGCCATCGGGCGACAGGGGAGTATCTTGGAGACCCAGTACTTC	CAIGRQGSILETQYF
.	TRBJ2-3	TRBD1	TRBV28	TGTGCCAGCAGGCCGGACAGGGTGGGAAGGAGAGATACGCAGTATTTT	CASRPDRVGRRDTQYF
many	TRBJ2-7	.	TRBV13	TGTGCCAGCAGTTTGGGGACGCCCTACGAGCAGTACTTC	CASSLGTPYEQYF
.	TRBJ1-2	.	TRBV7-2	TGTGCCAGCAGCTTCGGACTGGTGAACTATGGCTACACCTTC	CASSFGLVNYGYTF
once	TRBJ2-7	.	TRBV20-1	TGCAGTGCGGTCCAGGCGCACGAGCAGTACTTC	CSAVQAHEQYF
many	TRBJ2-4	.	TRBV6-2/TRBV6-3	TGTGCCAGCAGTTACTCGTCCACTAAGGGGAACATTCAGTACTTC	CASSYSSTKGNIQYF
.	TRBJ1-2	.	TRBV9	TGTGTCAGCAGCGATGGGGAGGGATGGAAAGGCTACACCTTC	CVSSDGEGWKGYTF
many	TRBJ1-2	TRBD1	TRBV7-2	TGTGCCAGCAGCTCTACAGGGGGCCAAGGCTACACCTTC	CASSSTGGQGYTF
few	TRBJ2-3	.	TRBV30	TGTGCCTGGAGTGTACTCGGGACTCCTCAGGATACGCAGTATTTT	CAWSVLGTPQDTQYF
few	TRBJ1-2	TRBD1	TRBV28	TGTGCCAGCAGAAACGGACAGGGGTATGGCTACACCTTC	CASRNGQGYGYTF
.	TRBJ1-1	.	TRBV20-1	TGCAGTGCCCCCTCCCCCACTGAAGCTTTCTTT	CSAPSPTEAFF
.	TRBJ2-1	.	TRBV7-9	TGTGCCAGCAGTGCCGGGTCTCAGTACTACAATGAGCAGTTCTTC	CASSAGSQYYNEQFF
.	TRBJ2-7	.	TRBV28	TGTGCCGGCAGACTCCCAGATCCCGAGGTTGGGGGGAGCTCCTACGAGCAGTACTTC	CAGRLPDPEVGGSSYEQYF
few	TRBJ1-2	TRBD1	TRBV29-1	TGCAGCGTCGGACAGGGACTCTATGGCTACACCTTC	CSVGQGLYGYTF
.	TRBJ1-2	.	TRBV4-1	TGCGCCAGCAGCCAACCCCCCCTCTACAGGGATGGCTACACCTTC	CASSQPPLYRDGYTF
.	TRBJ2-5	.	TRBV6-2/TRBV6-3	TGTGCCAGCAGTTCCTCCGGGGCAACAGTTGGGACCCAGTACTTC	CASSSSGATVGTQYF
.	TRBJ2-7	TRBD1	TRBV14	TGTGCCAACAGCCAAGTAATTGGACAGGGAAACGAGCAGTACTTC	CANSQVIGQGNEQYF
many	TRBJ2-7	.	TRBV20-1	TGCAGGGCATTAGCTTTCAACTCCTACGAGCAGTACTTC	CRALAFNSYEQYF
many	TRBJ2-1	TRBD1	TRBV20-1	TGCAGTGCTAGAGCCGGGACAGTCTCCTACAATGAGCAGTTCTTC	CSARAGTVSYNEQFF
.	TRBJ2-7	.	TRBV7-9	TGTGCCAGCAGCTTAGTATTAGGCAGTTCCGAGCAGTACTTC	CASSLVLGSSEQYF